A selection of T cell receptor beta chains follows, all from one sample in a study of cytomegalovirus exposure and HLA in healthy donors. Profiling relied on immunoSEQ multiplex PCR, and the TCRdb table lists in-frame clones only, not all of them. Of about 330,000 clones in the sample, 86% are singletons; the top ten hold around 0.8%. The sequencing sample was made of PBMCs. These receptors were obtained from a young woman in good health and CMV-seronegative. The CDR3 runs from the conserved cysteine through the conserved F or W. D genes are given only for firm matches. Part of the rows lack a size; the others show once, few, many or a class for expanded clones.

-,TRBJ2-2,TRBD1,TRBV5-1,TGCGCCAGCAGCTTGTCCCCCGGGACAGGGATTACCGGGGAGCTGTTTTTT,CASSLSPGTGITGELFF
-,TRBJ2-7,-,TRBV5-1,TGCGCCAGCAGCTTGGGTACCGGACAGAGTGGCTACGAGCAGTACTTC,CASSLGTGQSGYEQYF
-,TRBJ2-7,-,TRBV6-1,TGTGCCAGCAGTATAACCGGCGAGCAGTACTTC,CASSITGEQYF
-,TRBJ2-2,-,TRBV6-6,TGTGCCAGCACCCGAGAGAGGAGCACCGGGGAGCTGTTTTTT,CASTRERSTGELFF
-,TRBJ2-7,TRBD2,TRBV29-1,TGCAGCGTTGTAGCGGGGGACTCCTACGAGCAGTACTTC,CSVVAGDSYEQYF
-,TRBJ2-1,-,TRBV2,TGTGCCAGCAGTGGTTCAGGTTACAATGAGCAGTTCTTC,CASSGSGYNEQFF
-,TRBJ1-2,-,TRBV18,TGTGCCAGCTCACCACCGGAGGGGAGTGGCTACACCTTC,CASSPPEGSGYTF
-,TRBJ2-1,-,TRBV29-1,TGCAGCGTTGATCCACCGGGTGACGAGTTCTTC,CSVDPPGDEFF
-,TRBJ2-1,-,TRBV28,TGTGCCAGCAGTACCGACGGGGACACCTTAGGGTTCTTC,CASSTDGDTLGFF
-,TRBJ2-1,TRBD2,TRBV7-2,TGTGCCAGCAGCTCCCCAGCGGGAGAGGAGCAGTTCTTC,CASSSPAGEEQFF
once,TRBJ2-7,TRBD1,TRBV6-1,TGTGCCAGCAGCAAAGCCGGGACAGGGGGCTACGAGCAGTACTTC,CASSKAGTGGYEQYF
once,TRBJ2-1,-,TRBV14,TGTGCCAGCAGCCGACAAGGTGGTGATGAGCAGTTCTTC,CASSRQGGDEQFF
-,TRBJ2-3,TRBD2,TRBV27,TGTGCCAGCAGTTTAAACGCGGGAGTGGGCACAGATACGCAGTATTTT,CASSLNAGVGTDTQYF
once,TRBJ1-5,TRBD1,TRBV27,TGTGCCAGCAGTTTCCAGGCAGGGGGGAATCAGCCCCAGCATTTT,CASSFQAGGNQPQHF
-,TRBJ1-2,-,TRBV7-9,TGTGCCAGCAGCTTTTTGGGCGAGGACAGTTACTATGGCTACACCTTC,CASSFLGEDSYYGYTF
once,TRBJ2-2,-,TRBV6-5,TGTGCCAGCAGCGTGGGGCCGAGCCCGTCCGGGGAGCTGTTTTTT,CASSVGPSPSGELFF
-,TRBJ2-5,-,TRBV15,TGTGCCACCAGCAGAGATCAACGGGAGACCCAGTACTTC,CATSRDQRETQYF
-,TRBJ2-2,-,TRBV9,TGTGCCAGCAGCAGACTCGAAACCGGGGAGCTGTTTTTT,CASSRLETGELFF
-,TRBJ2-7,-,TRBV27,TGTGCCAGCAGTTTTAGTCCGTCCTACGAGCAGTACTTC,CASSFSPSYEQYF
-,TRBJ2-5,TRBD1,TRBV6-5,TGTGCCAGCAGTTACACCCGGGACAGGCAAGAGACCCAGTACTTC,CASSYTRDRQETQYF
-,TRBJ2-7,TRBD2,TRBV5-4,TGTGCCAGCAGCTTCCCTAGCGGGACTCACTCCTACGAGCAGTACTTC,CASSFPSGTHSYEQYF
-,TRBJ2-2,-,TRBV6-1,TGTGCCAGCAGTCCTATGGAGGGGAACGGGGAGCTGTTTTTT,CASSPMEGNGELFF
-,TRBJ2-7,TRBD2,TRBV28,TGTGCCAGCAGCCCAAGCGGGAGCTCCTACGAGCAGTACTTC,CASSPSGSSYEQYF
-,TRBJ1-2,-,TRBV7-9,TGTGCCAGCAGCTTAGGACAGACCGCTTATGGCTACACCTTC,CASSLGQTAYGYTF
-,TRBJ1-2,-,TRBV7-5,TGTGCCAGAAGACACGCTGACAGGGTGGGTGGCTACACCTTC,CARRHADRVGGYTF
-,TRBJ2-7,-,TRBV27,TGTGCCAGCAGACCAACAGGGTTAACCTACGAGCAGTACTTC,CASRPTGLTYEQYF
-,TRBJ2-3,-,TRBV5-1,TGCGCCAGCAGCTTGGCCCGACAGAGTAGCACAGATACGCAGTATTTT,CASSLARQSSTDTQYF
-,TRBJ2-3,TRBD2,TRBV7-3,TGTGCCAGCAGCCGCGGGAGGGCGATGGGCACAGATACGCAGTATTTT,CASSRGRAMGTDTQYF
-,TRBJ1-5,-,TRBV27,TGTGCCAGCAGACCCGGTACGGGGAGCAATCAGCCCCAGCATTTT,CASRPGTGSNQPQHF
few,TRBJ1-2,-,TRBV7-8,TGTGCCAGCAGCTTAGATCCAGGGGCGAAATATGGCTACACCTTC,CASSLDPGAKYGYTF
few,TRBJ1-2,-,TRBV28,TGTGCCAGCAGTTTTCCGGGAATACTAGGCTACACCTTC,CASSFPGILGYTF
-,TRBJ2-7,TRBD1,TRBV6-1,TGTGCCAGCCGGGACAGGGGGATGTACGAGCAGTACTTC,CASRDRGMYEQYF
-,TRBJ2-5,-,TRBV19,TGTGCCAGTAGCGCATTCGGGGGAGAGACCCAGTACTTC,CASSAFGGETQYF
-,TRBJ2-2,-,TRBV7-8,TGTGCCAGCACGGTGGTAACCGGGGAGCTGTTTTTT,CASTVVTGELFF
few,TRBJ1-2,TRBD1,TRBV30,TGTGCCTGGACCACGACAGGGACCGGCTATGGCTACACCTTC,CAWTTTGTGYGYTF
-,TRBJ1-5,-,TRBV27,TGTGCCAGCAGTTTAGCGGGAGGACAGCCCCAGCATTTT,CASSLAGGQPQHF
-,TRBJ1-2,TRBD1,TRBV18,TGTGCCAGCTCACCCCAGGGGGCGGATGGCTACACCTTC,CASSPQGADGYTF
-,TRBJ2-1,TRBD2,TRBV7-9,TGTGCCAGCAGCTTAGCGCCCGGACTAGCAAACAATGAGCAGTTCTTC,CASSLAPGLANNEQFF
-,TRBJ1-4,-,TRBV6-1,TGTGCCAGCAGTGAATATGAAGCGCTTGCTAATGAAAAACTGTTTTTT,CASSEYEALANEKLFF
-,TRBJ1-1,TRBD1,TRBV29-1,TGCAGCGTTGGGGGGGACAGGCTACTGAACACTGAAGCTTTCTTT,CSVGGDRLLNTEAFF
-,TRBJ2-7,-,TRBV4-1,TGCGCCAGCAGCCAAGAACAGGACAGCCTCTACGAGCAGTACTTC,CASSQEQDSLYEQYF
-,TRBJ1-2,-,TRBV5-1,TGCGCCAGCAGCCTGACTGGGGAGAAGAATTCTAACTATGGCTACACCTTC,CASSLTGEKNSNYGYTF
-,TRBJ2-6,-,TRBV9,TGTGCCAGCAGCGCCCAGACCGGTTCCGGACACTCTGGGGCCAACGTCCTGACTTTC,CASSAQTGSGHSGANVLTF
-,TRBJ1-2,TRBD1,TRBV10-3,TGTGCCATCAGCGGACAGGCCACGGGATATGGCTACACCTTC,CAISGQATGYGYTF
-,TRBJ2-7,TRBD2,TRBV19,TGTGCCGGCCCGGGTGGGGGCGGGAGGACACGCGAGCAGTACTTC,CAGPGGGGRTREQYF
-,TRBJ1-2,TRBD1,TRBV7-9,TGTGCCAGCAGCTTACAGGGGGCTATCAACTATGGCTACACCTTC,CASSLQGAINYGYTF
-,TRBJ2-4,-,TRBV9,TGTGCCAGCAGCGTCGGAGCAACAAACATTCAGTACTTC,CASSVGATNIQYF
-,TRBJ2-3,TRBD2,TRBV5-4,TGTGCCAGCAGCGCCGGACTAGCGGGAGGGCTGACAAGAACAGATACGCAGTATTTT,CASSAGLAGGLTRTDTQYF